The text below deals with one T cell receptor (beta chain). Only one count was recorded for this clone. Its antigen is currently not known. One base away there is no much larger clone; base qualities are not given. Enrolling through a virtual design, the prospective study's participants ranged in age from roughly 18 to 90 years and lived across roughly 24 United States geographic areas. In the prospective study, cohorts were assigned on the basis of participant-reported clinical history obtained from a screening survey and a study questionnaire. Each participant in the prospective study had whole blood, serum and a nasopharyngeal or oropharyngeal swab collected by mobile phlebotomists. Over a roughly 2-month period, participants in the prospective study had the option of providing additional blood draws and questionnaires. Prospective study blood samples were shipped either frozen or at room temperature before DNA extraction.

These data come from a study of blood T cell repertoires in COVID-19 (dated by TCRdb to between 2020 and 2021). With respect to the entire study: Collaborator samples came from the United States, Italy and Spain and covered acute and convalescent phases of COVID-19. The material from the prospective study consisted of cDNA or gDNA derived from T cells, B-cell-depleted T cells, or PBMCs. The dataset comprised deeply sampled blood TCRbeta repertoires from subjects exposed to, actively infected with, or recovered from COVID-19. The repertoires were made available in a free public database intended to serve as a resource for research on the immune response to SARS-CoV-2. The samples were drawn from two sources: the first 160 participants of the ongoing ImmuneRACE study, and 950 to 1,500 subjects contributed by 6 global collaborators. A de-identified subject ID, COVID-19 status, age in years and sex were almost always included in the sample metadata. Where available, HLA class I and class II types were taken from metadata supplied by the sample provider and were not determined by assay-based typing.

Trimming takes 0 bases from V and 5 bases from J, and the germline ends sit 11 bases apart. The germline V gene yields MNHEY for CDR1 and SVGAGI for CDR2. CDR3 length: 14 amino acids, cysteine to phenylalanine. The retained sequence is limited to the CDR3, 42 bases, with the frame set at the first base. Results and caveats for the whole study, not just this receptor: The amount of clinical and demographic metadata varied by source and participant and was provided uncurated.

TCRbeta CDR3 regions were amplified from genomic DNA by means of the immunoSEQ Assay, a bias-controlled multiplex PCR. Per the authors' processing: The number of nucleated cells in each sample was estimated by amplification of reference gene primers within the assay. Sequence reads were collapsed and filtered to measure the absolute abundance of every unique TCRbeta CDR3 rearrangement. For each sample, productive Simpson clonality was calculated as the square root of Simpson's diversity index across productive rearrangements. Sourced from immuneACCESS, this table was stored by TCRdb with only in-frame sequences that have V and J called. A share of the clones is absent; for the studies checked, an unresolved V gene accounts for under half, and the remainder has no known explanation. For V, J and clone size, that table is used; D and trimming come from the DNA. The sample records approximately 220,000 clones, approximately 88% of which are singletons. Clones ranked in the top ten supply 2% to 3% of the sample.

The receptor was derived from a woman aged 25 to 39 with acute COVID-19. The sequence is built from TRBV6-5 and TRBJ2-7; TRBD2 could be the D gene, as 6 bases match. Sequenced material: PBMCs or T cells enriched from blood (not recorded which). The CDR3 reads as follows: CASSYSGGVDEQYF. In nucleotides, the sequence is TGTGCCAGCAGTTACTCGGGCGGGGTGGACGAGCAGTACTTC.